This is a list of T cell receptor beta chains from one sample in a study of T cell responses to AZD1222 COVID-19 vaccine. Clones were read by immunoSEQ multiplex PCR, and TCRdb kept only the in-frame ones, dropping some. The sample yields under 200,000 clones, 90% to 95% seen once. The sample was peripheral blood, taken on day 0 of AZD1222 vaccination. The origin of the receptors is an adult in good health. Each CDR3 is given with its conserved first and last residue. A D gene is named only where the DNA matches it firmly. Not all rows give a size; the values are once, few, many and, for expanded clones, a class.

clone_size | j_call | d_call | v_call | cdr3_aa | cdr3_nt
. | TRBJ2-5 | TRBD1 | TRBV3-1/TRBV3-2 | CASSLSRGLGETQYF | TGTGCCAGCAGCCTCAGCAGGGGGCTTGGGGAGACCCAGTACTTC
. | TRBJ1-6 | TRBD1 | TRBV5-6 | CASSLNPDRANSPLHF | TGTGCCAGCAGCTTAAACCCGGACAGGGCAAATTCACCCCTCCACTTT
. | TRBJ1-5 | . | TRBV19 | CASSIPSIRGDQPQHF | TGTGCCAGTAGTATTCCCTCCATAAGGGGAGATCAGCCCCAGCATTTT
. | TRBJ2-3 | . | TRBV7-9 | CASSLGIQTDTQYF | TGTGCCAGCAGCTTAGGCATTCAAACAGATACGCAGTATTTT
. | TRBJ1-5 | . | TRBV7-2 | CASSYPGTQPQHF | TGTGCCAGCAGCTACCCCGGCACTCAGCCCCAGCATTTT
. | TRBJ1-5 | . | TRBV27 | CASSLFGGYGDNQPQHF | TGTGCCAGCAGTTTATTTGGCGGGTACGGGGACAATCAGCCCCAGCATTTT
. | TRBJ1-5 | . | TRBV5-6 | CASSLVGGQPQHF | TGTGCCAGCAGCTTGGTGGGGGGCCAGCCCCAGCATTTT
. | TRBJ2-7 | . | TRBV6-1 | CASSELQSSYEQYF | TGTGCCAGCAGTGAACTCCAGAGCTCCTACGAGCAGTACTTC
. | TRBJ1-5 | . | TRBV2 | CASSEKGGQPQHF | TGTGCCAGCAGTGAGAAAGGGGGGCAGCCCCAGCATTTT
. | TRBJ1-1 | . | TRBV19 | CASSRRAEDTEAFF | TGTGCCAGTAGTCGTCGAGCTGAGGACACTGAAGCTTTCTTT
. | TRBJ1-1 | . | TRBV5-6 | CASSLPGDTEAFF | TGTGCCAGCAGCTTGCCAGGGGACACTGAAGCTTTCTTT
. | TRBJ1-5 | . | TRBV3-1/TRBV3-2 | CASSQDPGGKGQPQHF | TGTGCCAGCAGCCAAGATCCTGGGGGGAAGGGTCAGCCCCAGCATTTT
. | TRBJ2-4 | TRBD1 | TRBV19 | CASSELLGTGSNIQYF | TGTGCCAGTAGTGAACTCCTCGGGACAGGGTCGAACATTCAGTACTTC
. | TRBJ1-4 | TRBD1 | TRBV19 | CASSFGGSGGEKLFF | TGTGCCAGTAGTTTTGGAGGATCAGGGGGCGAAAAACTGTTTTTT
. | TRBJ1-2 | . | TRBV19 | CASSPGPIYGYTF | TGTGCCAGTAGTCCAGGGCCCATCTATGGCTACACCTTC
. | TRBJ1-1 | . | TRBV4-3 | CASSRFGGENTEAFF | TGCGCCAGCAGCCGGTTTGGAGGGGAAAACACTGAAGCTTTCTTT
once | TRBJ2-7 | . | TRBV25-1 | CASSGRPLSLEQYF | TGTGCCAGCAGTGGTAGGCCCCTTTCACTCGAGCAGTACTTC
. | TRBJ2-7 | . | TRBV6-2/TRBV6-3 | CASSPNRDTYEQYF | TGTGCCAGCAGTCCAAACAGGGATACCTACGAGCAGTACTTC
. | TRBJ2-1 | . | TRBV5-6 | CASSLRREGDNEQFF | TGTGCCAGCAGCCTGCGGAGGGAGGGGGACAATGAGCAGTTCTTC
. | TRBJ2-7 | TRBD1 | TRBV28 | CASSSPGTGTYEQYF | TGTGCCAGCAGTTCCCCCGGGACAGGGACTTACGAGCAGTACTTC
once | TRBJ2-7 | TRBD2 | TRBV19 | CASSIVLGGLAGDEQYF | TGTGCCAGTAGTATAGTCCTCGGGGGACTAGCGGGAGACGAGCAGTACTTC
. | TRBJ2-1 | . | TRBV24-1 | CATTGPGQASQQQFF | TGTGCCACCACAGGCCCGGGACAAGCCTCGCAGCAGCAGTTCTTC
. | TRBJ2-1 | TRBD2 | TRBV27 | CASSSGGSFYEQFF | TGTGCCAGCAGTAGCGGGGGCTCCTTTTATGAGCAGTTCTTC
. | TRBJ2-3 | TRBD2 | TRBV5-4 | CASSVRLAVFTDTQYF | TGTGCCAGCAGCGTAAGACTAGCGGTTTTCACAGATACGCAGTATTTT